The clone carrying this T cell receptor beta chain was picked up a small number of times. Its antigen is not known. Each donor supplied 7.5 to 10 milliliters of peripheral blood. This sample was taken from a study of blood T cells in healthy people across ages. PCR was performed a second time for roughly 7 to 12 cycles using a sample-barcoded 5' primer and a J-beta primer mix. TCRdb called the 5' RACE reads again in MiXCR, with one record for every CDR3 protein. The table records hundreds of thousands of distinct CDR3 sequences, around 21% of them present only once. Findings and limits, study-wide: The unsorted PBMCs prevented any conclusive comparison of naive versus antigen-experienced cells. Across the age range, TCR beta diversity per million T cells fell in a roughly linear way. Among long-lived donors, naive CD4+ cells were more numerous and diversity higher than in aged donors.

The germline V gene has CDR1 KGHSH and CDR2 LQKENI. This CDR3 region has 16 residues. The V gene end was trimmed by 1 base and the J gene end by 5 bases; junction bases not matched to a gene: 4. Sequencing was carried out using blood. The genes are TRBV18 and TRBJ2-5; 13 bases agree with TRBD2. This TCR derives from a man in his 70s in good health. CDR3 sequence reads: CASSPRLAGGEETQYF. The CDR3 bases are TGTGCCAGCTCACCACGACTAGCGGGAGGTGAGGAGACCCAGTACTTC.